The subject of this entry is one T cell receptor beta chain. Its cognate antigen is unknown. Germline CDR1 and CDR2: SGHTA and FQGNSA. The CDR3 extends over 17 amino acids. The J segment lost 0 bases and the V segment lost 4 bases, leaving 10 bases of the junction unmatched. Some second doses came at about 4 weeks and others at about 12 weeks; these were pooled. Assay used: immunoSEQ multiplex PCR; TCRdb lists only in-frame clones, some missing. The sample has around 130,000 clones; 92% are singletons. These data originate in a study of T cell responses to AZD1222 COVID-19 vaccine. Study outcomes and limitations: AZD1222 recipients seropositive at baseline numbered only six. Possibly, clonal diversity was underestimated; donors were largely white British and included more females. No repertoire was sampled before or during the peak T cell response, only after it.

The clonotype comes from an adult who received the AZD1222 COVID-19 vaccine. The chain joins TRBV7-2 to TRBJ2-3; TRBD2 matches at 7 bases. Material: peripheral blood, obtained 28 days after the second AZD1222 dose. CDR3 bases: TGTGCCAGCAGCTACCGGAGGCGGGAGAAGAGCACAGATACGCAGTATTTT. Translating gives CASSYRRREKSTDTQYF.